This T cell receptor beta chain was obtained from a study of blood T cell repertoires in COVID-19. Study at large: Sites in the United States, Italy and Spain provided acute and convalescent COVID-19 samples. The analysed material was cDNA or gDNA that came from T cells, B-cell-depleted T cells, or PBMCs.

V dropped 11 bases and J dropped 5 bases, with 21 bases sitting between them. The CDR3 is 14 amino acids. This clone came up once. Participants spanned ages 18 to 89 years and resided in around 25 US areas. Per the original methods: Reference gene primer amplification gave estimated nucleated cell counts. Generated by immunoSEQ multiplex PCR, the TCRdb table keeps only in-frame clones and is missing some. V and J calls and clone size follow that table, whereas D and trimming were derived from the DNA. The repertoire holds under 300,000 clones, with about 90% as singletons. The receptor's source is a woman under 30 who had recovered from COVID-19. This chain links TRBV23-1 with TRBJ2-5, with D possibly being TRBD2 (7 bases). TRBV23-1 is marked as an open reading frame, function uncertain. The sample was PBMCs or T cells enriched from blood (not recorded which). This CDR3 is CAAPWGRGGETQYF. Written as DNA, the CDR3 is TGCGCCGCCCCCTGGGGCAGGGGAGGGGAGACCCAGTACTTC.